This T cell receptor beta chain is from a study of T cells after yellow fever vaccination. The overall study: The SMART-Seq v4 Ultra Low Input method served to prepare the low-cell-number fractions. Study-wide results and caveats: Repertoires sorted by FACS could include abundant clonotypes that are contaminants from the bulk population. The secondary response showed a weaker magnitude and a faster peak, day 5 versus 15.

By 5'RACE template switching, TCR cDNA was produced, with a universal primer site and UMIs added in the process. From the 5' RACE reads, TCRdb called clonotypes with MiXCR, one entry per CDR3 protein. The table records 150,000 to 200,000 distinct CDR3 sequences, approximately 6.2% of them present only once. Germline-derived CDR1 and CDR2 are DFQATT and SNEGSKA (reference sequence). Trimming removed 3 bases from V and 6 bases from J, with 14 bases in between. The CDR3 runs to 13 residues. Comments on this clonotype: No antigen is known for it.

The chain is built from TRBV20-1 and TRBJ1-1; no definite D call. This TCR came from a man younger than 35 who received the YFV17D yellow fever vaccine. The material was CD4+ T cells sorted from PBMCs, obtained on the day of the first yellow fever vaccination. The CDR3 reads CSAREGVVSEAFF. The DNA of the CDR3 is TGCAGTGCTAGGGAGGGAGTGGTCTCTGAAGCTTTCTTT.